The T cell receptor (beta chain) under discussion was sequenced for a study of blood T cell repertoires in COVID-19. This clone was detected only a few times. The authors' processing: Amplification with reference gene primers provided the estimates of nucleated cell counts. Produced via immunoSEQ multiplex PCR; TCRdb's table is partial and in-frame only. Clonal size and the V and J genes are those of that table, whereas D and trimming came from the DNA. This table has under 75,000 clones, just over 85% appearing once. This CDR3 region has 15 residues. The V segment lost 2 bases and the J segment 1 base; nucleotides outside the gene matches: 4. The germline V gene encodes CDR1 MNHEY and CDR2 SVGAGI.

Sequenced material: peripheral blood. The chain carries TRBV6-5 and TRBJ1-2; 7 positions match TRBD1. This clonotype was obtained from a woman aged 80 or over with active COVID-19. CDR3 amino acids: CASSYRDSRNYGYTF. In nucleotides, the CDR3 is TGTGCCAGCAGTTACAGGGACAGCCGTAACTATGGCTACACCTTC.